The 8 T cell receptor beta chains listed next were all sequenced from one sample in a study of blood T cells in healthy people across ages. With a J-beta primer mix and a sample-barcoded 5' primer, a second PCR ran about 7 to 12 cycles. TCRdb reprocessed the 5' RACE reads with MiXCR, giving one entry per CDR3 protein. The sample lists roughly 800,000 distinct CDR3 sequences, approximately 24% occurring once. The same sample was also studied in work on T cells of mothers and their children.

Sequencing was done on a sample of blood. Receptor source: a boy between 10 and 17 years old in good health.

The chain has TRBV27 and TRBJ2-7; weak D call: TRBD2 (7 bases). The CDR3 spans 15 residues. The germline V gene encodes CDR1 MNHEY and CDR2 SMNVEV (reference sequence). Deletions cut 3 bases from V and 0 bases from J, with 12 bases between. The CDR3 DNA reads TGTGCCAGCAGTTTCGCGGGGGCCAGCTCCTACGAGCAGTACTTC. Encoded protein: CASSFAGASSYEQYF.

This clonotype was detected ten times or more. The chain is built from TRBV18 and TRBJ2-5; 9 nucleotides align to TRBD2. Germline CDR1 KGHSH, CDR2 LQKENI. Trimming took 3 bases from V and 0 from J; bases not matched to a gene: 8. The CDR3 has 17 amino acids. The CDR3: CASSPTPTSGNQETQYF. CDR3 DNA sequence: TGTGCCAGCTCACCTACTCCGACTAGCGGCAACCAAGAGACCCAGTACTTC.

This chain joins TRBV20-1 and TRBJ2-7; the D gene could be TRBD1 or TRBD2 (5 bases each). There are 14 residues in the CDR3. Germline V gives CDR1 DFQATT, CDR2 SNEGSKA (reference sequence). Trimming cost V 5 bases and J 0 bases, with 14 bases left between them. The CDR3 sequence: CSALGTGTSYEQYF. The CDR3, as DNA: TGCAGTGCTCTAGGGACGGGCACCTCCTACGAGCAGTACTTC.

This clonotype occurred a few times. V and J are TRBV9 and TRBJ2-5; D ambiguous. V was cut by 0 bases and J by 5 bases, with 11 bases left in between. From germline, CDR1 is SGDLS and CDR2 YYNGEE. CDR3 size: 14 residues. CDR3 DNA: TGTGCCAGCAGCGTAGATCTCTCGGCTGAGACCCAGTACTTC. Its translation is CASSVDLSAETQYF.

This clonotype was observed a handful of times. The chain employs TRBV6-2 or TRBV6-3 and TRBJ2-2; maybe TRBD1 (5 bases). Germline V gene lookup returns CDR1 MNHEY and CDR2 SVGEGT. Trimming took 5 bases from V and 6 from J, leaving 13 bases between them. The length of the CDR3 is 14 residues. CDR3 protein: CASSPTPGSGELFF. CDR3 coding DNA: TGTGCCAGCAGTCCGACACCAGGGTCCGGGGAGCTGTTTTTT.

This clonotype was observed a few times. The CDR3 protein is CSAAPTGGGYGYTF. As DNA, the CDR3 is TGCAGTGCGGCCCCGACAGGGGGCGGCTATGGCTACACCTTC. The chain is built from TRBV20-1 and TRBJ1-2; 10 nucleotides agree with TRBD1. The V gene end was trimmed by 6 bases and the J gene end by 4 bases; junction bases not matched to a gene: 8. Germline CDR1 is DFQATT and CDR2 is SNEGSKA (reference sequence). This CDR3 spans 14 amino acids.

This clonotype turned up a few times. This chain connects TRBV9 to TRBJ2-2; 11 bases agree with TRBD1. This CDR3 has 16 residues. Germline lookup yields CDR1 SGDLS and CDR2 YYNGEE. After removal of 4 bases from V and 5 bases from J, the junction contained 7 bases not matched to a gene. CDR3 region: CASSPARDRGTGELFF. DNA for the CDR3: TGTGCCAGCAGCCCAGCCCGGGACAGGGGGACCGGGGAGCTGTTTTTT.

The chain combines TRBV6-5 with TRBJ2-1; 7 nucleotides align to TRBD2. This CDR3 has 13 residues. V lost 8 bases and J lost 4; bases outside the gene matches: 5. Germline lookup yields CDR1 MNHEY and CDR2 SVGAGI. The CDR3 DNA is TGTGCCAGCCGGGGAGGGATATACAATGAGCAGTTCTTC. Protein: CASRGGIYNEQFF.